What follows are 12 T cell receptor beta chains derived from one specimen sequenced in a study of control samples from healthy donors and cancer patients. The data were produced by immunoSEQ multiplex PCR, yet TCRdb's version contains in-frame clones alone and is incomplete. The repertoire consists of about 13,000 clones, with about 76% occurring once and the leading ten covering about 8%. Sequencing was performed on formalin-fixed, paraffin-embedded tissue. The receptors here all came from a male donor with melanoma.

V gene TRBV11-2 combines with J gene TRBJ2-5, with 11 bases lining up with TRBD2. This CDR3 spans 14 amino acids. The trim removed 1 base at V and 5 bases at J, leaving 0 bases unmatched. From germline, CDR1 is SGHAT and CDR2 FQNNGV. The CDR3 bases are TGTGCCAGCAGCTTAGTAGCGGGGGGGGAGACCCAGTACTTC. This sequence encodes CASSLVAGGETQYF.

This chain links TRBV3-1 (or the pseudogene TRBV3-2) with TRBJ2-3; 8 bases are shared with TRBD2. V trimming: 4 bases; J trimming: 1 base; junction bases outside the gene matches: 4. The CDR3 totals 15 residues. Looked up from germline, CDR1 is LGHDT and CDR2 is YNNKEL (reference sequence). The CDR3 spells CASSPLRGGTDTQYF. Written as DNA, the CDR3 is TGTGCCAGCAGCCCGTTGCGGGGGGGCACAGATACGCAGTATTTT.

This chain connects TRBV11-1 to TRBJ1-1; possibly TRBD1 for D (5 bases). The germline V gene encodes CDR1 SGHAT and CDR2 FQDESV (reference sequence). The CDR3 is 14 amino acids. The V and J ends lost 0 bases and 5 bases respectively, with 10 bases between them. CDR3 DNA: TGTGCCAGCAGCTTAGCTACGGGGGGAACTGAAGCTTTCTTT. Protein sequence: CASSLATGGTEAFF.

This chain uses TRBV30 with TRBJ1-2, with 7 bases matching TRBD1. The V segment lost 2 bases and the J segment 1 base; nucleotides outside the gene matches: 10. In germline, CDR1 is GTSNPN, CDR2 SVGIG (reference sequence). The CDR3 runs 16 residues. The CDR3 here is CAWSIPGGGINYGYTF. For the CDR3, the DNA is TGTGCCTGGAGTATCCCAGGGGGAGGAATTAACTATGGCTACACCTTC.

The chain has TRBV5-6 and TRBJ1-1; TRBD1 matches at 8 bases. From germline, CDR1 is SGHDT and CDR2 YYEEEE. Trimming cost V 3 bases and J 1 base; bases outside gene matches: 5. The CDR3 is made up of 15 amino acids. The CDR3 sequence: CASSYPTGGNTEAFF. The CDR3, as DNA: TGTGCCAGCAGCTACCCTACAGGGGGGAACACTGAAGCTTTCTTT.

The chain has TRBV10-3 and TRBJ1-2, with 9 bases aligning to TRBD1. This CDR3 has 18 amino acids. J gave up 4 bases and V 0 bases, and 12 bases lay outside the gene matches. Germline values: CDR1 ENHRY, CDR2 SYGVKD. The CDR3 spells CAISESGASRDRVYGYTF. The CDR3 coding sequence is TGTGCCATCAGTGAGTCTGGGGCTTCGCGGGACAGGGTCTATGGCTACACCTTC.

This clone was counted between two and nine times. The chain couples TRBV6-4 to TRBJ2-2, with 9 bases lining up with TRBD1. J gave up 5 bases and V 3 bases, and 1 base lay outside the gene matches. The length of the CDR3 is 14 residues. Germline lookup yields CDR1 MRHNA and CDR2 SNTAGT. CDR3 region: CASSEQGATGELFF. CDR3 in DNA: TGTGCCAGCAGTGAACAGGGGGCAACCGGGGAGCTGTTTTTT.

The genes are TRBV19 and TRBJ1-2; 9 bases agree with TRBD1. This CDR3 comprises 15 residues. V was pared by 6 bases and J by 4 bases, with 9 bases of the junction left unmatched. Germline-derived CDR1 and CDR2 are LNHDA and SQIVND (reference sequence). CDR3 sequence reads: CASSLQGAFGYGYTF. The CDR3 region has the DNA TGTGCCAGTAGCCTACAGGGGGCGTTTGGCTATGGCTACACCTTC.

This sequence joins TRBV2 and TRBJ2-1, with 7 positions matching TRBD1. Germline lookup yields CDR1 SNHLY and CDR2 FYNNEI. Unmatched junction bases numbered 10, after V lost 11 bases and J lost 0 bases. This CDR3 comprises 15 residues. The CDR3 region has the DNA TGTGCCTCTACCCCACAGGGGAGCTCCTACAATGAGCAGTTCTTC. Amino acid sequence: CASTPQGSSYNEQFF.

The chain has TRBV6-5 and TRBJ2-2, with no clear D. The CDR3 sequence is 11 residues long. Trimming cost V 8 bases and J 9 bases, with 10 bases left between them. CDR1 is MNHEY and CDR2 is SVGAGI in the germline V gene. The CDR3 protein is CASYAPRELFF. CDR3 nucleotides: TGTGCCAGCTATGCTCCCCGGGAGCTGTTTTTT.

V is TRBV24-1 and J is TRBJ1-1; 7 bases line up with TRBD1. Germline V CDR1 and CDR2: KGHDR, SFDVKD. The trim removed 4 bases at V and 5 bases at J, leaving 3 bases unmatched. The CDR3 is made up of 13 amino acids. The CDR3 sequence: CATSEPQGTEAFF. Written as DNA, the CDR3 is TGTGCCACCAGTGAACCACAGGGGACTGAAGCTTTCTTT.

This chain joins TRBV27 and TRBJ2-1, with TRBD2 identical over 14 bases. Looked up from germline, CDR1 is MNHEY and CDR2 is SMNVEV (reference sequence). This CDR3 region has 16 residues. V lost 7 bases, J lost 3 bases, and 5 bases stayed unmatched. CDR3 nucleotides: TGTGCCAGCAAACGACTAGCGGGGGGGAACTACAATGAGCAGTTCTTC. Translated, it gives CASKRLAGGNYNEQFF.